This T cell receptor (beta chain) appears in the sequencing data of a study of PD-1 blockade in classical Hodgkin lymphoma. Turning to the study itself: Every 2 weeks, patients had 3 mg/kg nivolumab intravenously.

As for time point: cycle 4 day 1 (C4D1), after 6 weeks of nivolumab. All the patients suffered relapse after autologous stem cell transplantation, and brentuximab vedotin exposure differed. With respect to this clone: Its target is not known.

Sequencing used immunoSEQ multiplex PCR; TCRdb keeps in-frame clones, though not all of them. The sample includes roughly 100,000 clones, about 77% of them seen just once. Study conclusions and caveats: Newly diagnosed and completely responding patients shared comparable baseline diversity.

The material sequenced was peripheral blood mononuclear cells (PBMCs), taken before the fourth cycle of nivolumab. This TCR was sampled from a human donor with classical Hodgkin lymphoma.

The CDR3 nucleotides read TGTGCCAGCAGCTTTTCGGGGGTAGGCGCGGCCTACGAGCAGTACTTC. Translating gives CASSFSGVGAAYEQYF. This rearrangement joins TRBV7-8 to TRBJ2-7; TRBD2 is a possible D gene (6 bases). V lost 3 bases and J lost 2, with 17 bases in between. From germline, CDR1 is SGHVS and CDR2 FQNEAQ. This CDR3 comprises 16 residues.